This T cell receptor beta chain was documented in a study of blood T cell repertoires in COVID-19. The germline CDR1 and CDR2 sequences are SGHVS and FQNEAQ. The CDR3 length is 17 residues. The V gene end was trimmed by 5 bases and the J gene end by 2 bases; junction bases not matched to a gene: 11. TCRdb's copy holds only in-frame clones and misses some; the assay was immunoSEQ multiplex PCR. The sample lists some 300,000 clones; about nine tenths were seen once. J is TRBJ2-1 and V is TRBV7-8; 8 bases align to TRBD2. The TCR originated in a woman aged 25 to 39 who had recovered from COVID-19. The sequenced sample was peripheral blood. The CDR3 loop is CASSPSGGVGAYNEQFF. The DNA for the CDR3 is TGTGCCAGCAGCCCTTCCGGGGGGGTAGGAGCCTACAATGAGCAGTTCTTC.